Each of the 29 T cell receptor beta chains below was sequenced from the same sample in a study of early T cells in non-severe SARS-CoV-2 infection. Each CDR3 protein gets one entry after TCRdb re-called the 5' RACE reads with MiXCR. The table lists 60,000 or so distinct CDR3 sequences, approximately 11% of them singletons, with 9.5% to 10% in the top ten. Sequenced material: whole blood. Receptors originate from an adult who was a healthcare worker with PCR-confirmed SARS-CoV-2 infection or an uninfected control (not recorded which).

This sequence joins TRBV12-3 or TRBV12-4 and TRBJ1-4; a weak D match, TRBD1 (5 bases). CDR3 length: 12 residues. Deletions cut 10 bases from V and 6 bases from J, with 12 bases between. The CDR3 is CAIQGRDEKLFF. The CDR3 DNA reads TGTGCCATCCAGGGAAGAGATGAAAAACTGTTTTTT.

The sample holds many counts of this clonotype. The CDR3 bases are TGCGCCAGCAGCTTAATGCCAGCGGGTATTCAGTACTTC. Protein sequence: CASSLMPAGIQYF. The J gene is TRBJ2-4, the V gene TRBV5-1; D might be TRBD2 (6 bases). Germline CDR1 and CDR2: SGHRS and YFSETQ. The V gene lost 2 bases and the J gene lost 10 bases, with 13 bases spanning the gap. The CDR3 totals 13 residues.

The table lists this clonotype with a few counts. The chain recombines TRBV9 with TRBJ2-3; D uncertain. Germline CDR1 reads SGDLS; CDR2 reads YYNGEE. There are 13 residues in the CDR3. The ends were cut back, 3 bases at V and 6 bases at J, with 11 bases in the middle. The CDR3 protein is CASSAPAQDTQYF. The CDR3 DNA follows: TGTGCCAGCAGCGCCCCAGCACAGGATACGCAGTATTTT.

The V and J genes are TRBV6-2 or TRBV6-3 and TRBJ2-1; tentatively, D is TRBD2 (6 bases). CDR1 is MNHEY and CDR2 is SVGEGT in the germline V gene. This CDR3 region has 13 residues. Trimming removed 7 bases from V and 4 bases from J, with 11 bases in between. This CDR3 reads CASNGGAYNEQFF. The CDR3, as DNA: TGTGCCAGCAACGGCGGGGCATACAATGAGCAGTTCTTC.

The sample holds a few counts of this clonotype. This chain connects TRBV28 to TRBJ2-3; unclear D gene. V was shortened by 8 bases and J by 0 bases, with 12 bases between the two germline ends. Germline loops: CDR1 MDHEN, CDR2 SYDVKM. The CDR3 runs to 14 residues. Written as DNA, the CDR3 is TGTGCCAGCCTGGGGTTTCCTAGCACAGATACGCAGTATTTT. It yields the protein CASLGFPSTDTQYF. Together with reference TRBV28 and TRBJ2-3, the CDR3 gives the full variable domain: DVKVTQSSRYLVKRTGEKVFLECVQDMDHENMFWYRQDPGLGLRLIYFSYDVKMKEKGDIPEGYSVSREKKERFSLILESASTNQTSMYLCASLGFPSTDTQYFGPGTRLTVL.

The rearrangement joins TRBV18 to TRBJ1-5; D gene ambiguous. The CDR3 spans 13 residues. CDR1 is KGHSH, CDR2 LQKENI, per germline. Trimming took off 6 bases at V and 5 bases at J, with 11 bases between the two ends. The CDR3 here is CASSPNSDQPQHF. The CDR3 DNA reads as TGTGCCAGCTCGCCCAACAGTGATCAGCCCCAGCATTTT.

This clonotype showed up just a few times. This rearrangement joins TRBV25-1 to TRBJ1-1; 7 nucleotides match TRBD1. The CDR3 runs to 15 residues. Germline V gene sequence: CDR1 MGHDK, CDR2 SYGVNS. V dropped 6 bases and J dropped 1; count of bases not matched to a gene: 8. The CDR3 nucleotides read TGTGCCAGCAGAGCACAGGGGAGAACGAACACTGAAGCTTTCTTT. It specifies CASRAQGRTNTEAFF.

This clonotype was detected a few times. The chain has TRBV7-6 and TRBJ2-3; D call uncertain. Per the germline V gene, CDR1 is SGHVS and CDR2 is FNYEAQ. V gave up 5 bases and J gave up 4 bases, with 13 bases separating them. This CDR3 spans 14 amino acids. CDR3 in DNA: TGTGCCAGCAGCGCTGGGATGACCGCAGATACGCAGTATTTT. Translated, it gives CASSAGMTADTQYF.

Only a few counts were recorded for this clonotype. The genes are TRBV5-4 and TRBJ2-1, with 8 nucleotides matching TRBD2. The CDR3 has 14 amino acids. The trim removed 7 bases at V and 6 bases at J, leaving 9 bases unmatched. Germline lookup yields CDR1 SGHNT and CDR2 YYREEE (reference sequence). The CDR3 DNA sequence: TGTGCCAGCGGAGCGGGGGTTGAGGCCAATGAGCAGTTCTTC. It codes for CASGAGVEANEQFF.

The chain links TRBV7-4 to TRBJ1-1; 7 bases line up with TRBD1. Per germline, CDR1 SGHVT and CDR2 SQSDAQ. This CDR3 region has 13 residues. V gave up 8 bases and J gave up 1 base; unmatched junction bases: 4. CDR3 loop: CASDGTANTEAFF. The CDR3 DNA reads TGTGCCAGCGACGGGACAGCGAACACTGAAGCTTTCTTT. The whole variable domain, filled in from reference TRBV7-4 and TRBJ1-1, reads GAGVSQSPRYKVAKRGRDVALRCDSISGHVTLYWYRQTLGQGSEVLTYSQSDAQRDKSGRPSGRFSAERPERSVSTLKIQRTEQGDSAVYLCASDGTANTEAFFGQGTRLTVV.

The table lists this clonotype with many counts. V gene TRBV6-6 combines with J gene TRBJ1-5; D is undetermined. This CDR3 contains 12 residues. The germline V and J ends were trimmed by 0 bases and 8 bases, with 5 bases remaining between them. Germline lookup yields CDR1 MNHNY and CDR2 SVGAGI (reference sequence). CDR3 region: CASSYSHEPQHF. The CDR3 DNA is TGTGCCAGCAGTTACTCCCATGAGCCCCAGCATTTT.

This clonotype was counted between two and nine times. The J gene is TRBJ2-6, the V gene TRBV6-5; TRBD1 agrees at 8 bases. The CDR3 extends over 18 amino acids. Trimming cost V 5 bases and J 0 bases; bases outside gene matches: 9. Looked up from germline, CDR1 is MNHEY and CDR2 is SVGAGI. The CDR3 loop is CASSDGTGLSSGANVLTF. CDR3 bases: TGTGCCAGCAGTGACGGGACAGGTTTAAGCTCTGGGGCCAACGTCCTGACTTTC.

This clonotype was observed a few times. The chain recombines TRBV20-1 with TRBJ2-2, with 8 bases that match TRBD1. Trimming at V came to 6 bases and at J to 0 bases, leaving 6 bases not matched to a gene. This CDR3 is built from 15 residues. Germline V gene lookup returns CDR1 DFQATT and CDR2 SNEGSKA (reference sequence). The CDR3 DNA reads TGCAGTGCCCCCGTCAGGGGGCCGAACACCGGGGAGCTGTTTTTT. As protein: CSAPVRGPNTGELFF.

This clonotype was seen many times. The chain is built from TRBV5-1 and TRBJ2-7; a possible D gene is TRBD1 (5 bases). Trimming removed 4 bases at V and 4 bases at J, with 24 bases between. The V gene's germline CDR1 is SGHRS and CDR2 YFSETQ. This CDR3 contains 17 residues. This chain's CDR3 is CASSPGVLGQPQYEQYF. The CDR3 bases are TGCGCCAGCAGCCCTGGGGTTCTCGGACAACCACAATACGAGCAGTACTTC. Full variable domain (missing parts from reference TRBV5-1 and TRBJ2-7): KAGVTQTPRYLIKTRGQQVTLSCSPISGHRSVSWYQQTPGQGLQFLFEYFSETQRNKGNFPGRFSGRQFSNSRSEMNVSTLELGDSALYLCASSPGVLGQPQYEQYFGPGTRLTVT.

This clonotype has only a few counts. The genes are TRBV20-1 and TRBJ1-5; 9 nucleotides match TRBD1. This CDR3 has 15 amino acids. Losses at the gene ends were 0 bases for V and 4 bases for J; bases not matched to a gene: 4. Germline CDR1 is DFQATT and CDR2 is SNEGSKA (reference sequence). The CDR3 reads CSARDRTGVNQPQHF. The CDR3, as DNA: TGCAGTGCTAGAGATAGGACAGGGGTAAATCAGCCCCAGCATTTT.

This clonotype was seen more than once but under ten times. The chain recombines TRBV9 with TRBJ2-3; 9 bases are shared with TRBD2. The CDR3 sequence is 16 residues long. The junction had 11 bases not matched to a gene; V was cut back by 4 bases and J by 5 bases. Germline CDR1 SGDLS, CDR2 YYNGEE. CDR3 coding DNA: TGTGCCAGCAGCTCCCTTGGCGGGGGGGCCGGAGATACGCAGTATTTT. This translates into CASSSLGGGAGDTQYF.

This clonotype was counted only a few times. This chain joins TRBV29-1 and TRBJ1-2; the D gene is possibly TRBD1 (5 bases). The germline V gene encodes CDR1 SQVTM and CDR2 ANQGSEA. The CDR3 runs 12 residues. Trimming pared 7 bases from V and 1 base from J, leaving 10 bases between. This CDR3 reads CSALTDNYGYTF. The CDR3 DNA sequence: TGCAGCGCCCTGACAGATAACTATGGCTACACCTTC.

This clonotype has a handful of counts. At one of its ends the junction is not consistent with the germline gene, which may arise from a read error. V and J are TRBV20-1 and TRBJ2-1; 8 bases align to TRBD2. The CDR3 has 9 residues. Looked up from germline, CDR1 is DFQATT and CDR2 is SNEGSKA (reference sequence). This CDR3 is CSPGGVMVF. In DNA form, the CDR3 reads TGCAGTCCGGGGGGGGTAATGGTCTTC.

This clonotype has only a few counts. J is TRBJ1-5 and V is TRBV20-1, with D unclear. This CDR3 region has 13 residues. Trimming pared 1 base from V and 7 bases from J, leaving 11 bases between. Germline CDR1 and CDR2: DFQATT and SNEGSKA (reference sequence). The CDR3 loop is CSARVGGRQPQHF. The CDR3 DNA reads TGCAGTGCTAGAGTGGGTGGGAGGCAGCCCCAGCATTTT.

In its sample, this clonotype was seen a few times. This chain joins TRBV4-3 and TRBJ2-1; 8 bases are a match to TRBD2. This CDR3 contains 17 residues. Germline loops: CDR1 LGHNA, CDR2 YSLEER. V shed 0 bases and J 6 bases; nucleotides not matched to a gene: 10. The CDR3 sequence: CASSQDLAGGPFNEQFF. CDR3 nucleotides: TGCGCCAGCAGCCAAGATTTGGCGGGAGGTCCTTTCAATGAGCAGTTCTTC.

This clonotype has a handful of counts. J is TRBJ2-5 and V is TRBV10-1, with a weak D call TRBD1 (5 bases). Trimming took off 4 bases at V and 3 bases at J, with 21 bases between the two ends. Looked up from germline, CDR1 is WNHNN and CDR2 is SYGVQD (reference sequence). This CDR3 has 17 residues. The CDR3 DNA follows: TGCGCCAGCAGTGTCGGGTTAGGGGCTCATTCTGAAGAGACCCAGTACTTC. This codes for CASSVGLGAHSEETQYF.

This clonotype has more than one count but fewer than ten. The V gene is TRBV28, the J gene TRBJ2-6, with 11 bases identical to TRBD1. The CDR3 loop spans 17 amino acids. The germline V gene encodes CDR1 MDHEN and CDR2 SYDVKM. With V trimmed by 5 bases and J by 0 bases, 3 bases remained unmatched. CDR3 coding DNA: TGTGCCAGCAGTCCCGGGACAGGGGGCTCTGGGGCCAACGTCCTGACTTTC. Residues: CASSPGTGGSGANVLTF.

This clonotype was counted many times. This chain uses TRBV27 with TRBJ1-1; unclear D gene. Germline V gene lookup returns CDR1 MNHEY and CDR2 SMNVEV (reference sequence). The CDR3 runs 14 residues. Trimming took off 5 bases at V and 1 base at J, with 11 bases between the two ends. CDR3 nucleotide sequence: TGTGCCAGCAGTCCTAGGACGTGGAACACTGAAGCTTTCTTT. This encodes CASSPRTWNTEAFF.

The CDR3 here is CASSYARGAYGYTF. For the CDR3, the DNA is TGTGCCAGCAGTTACGCGAGGGGGGCCTATGGCTACACCTTC. This rearrangement joins TRBV6-5 to TRBJ1-2; possible D gene TRBD1, 6 bases. The germline CDR1 and CDR2 sequences are MNHEY and SVGAGI. V lost 2 bases and J lost 4, with 11 bases in between. This CDR3 has 14 residues.

On this clonotype itself: A much larger clone is a single base away; this may be a read error. This chain uses TRBV3-1 with TRBJ2-2, with D perhaps matching TRBD2 (5 bases). The germline V gene encodes CDR1 LGHDT and CDR2 YNNKEL (reference sequence). CDR3 length: 11 residues. The chain's CDR3 is CAGSGLGELFF. CDR3 nucleotides: TGTGCCGGCAGTGGACTCGGGGAGCTGTTTTTT.

This clonotype was recorded many times. This chain joins TRBV2 and TRBJ1-1, with 7 bases identical to TRBD1. The CDR3 spans 15 residues. The V gene's germline CDR1 is SNHLY and CDR2 FYNNEI. J gave up 11 bases and V 7 bases, and 19 bases lay outside the gene matches. CDR3 nucleotides: TGTGCCAGCACCGTAACCGGACAGGTGGGGACTCGGGCTTTCTTT. Translating it yields CASTVTGQVGTRAFF.

This clonotype was found a few times. The chain recombines TRBV7-6 with TRBJ1-3; 9 bases match TRBD1. The germline V gene has CDR1 SGHVS and CDR2 FNYEAQ. J gave up 3 bases and V 5 bases, and 2 bases lay outside the gene matches. The CDR3 contains 14 residues. The CDR3 DNA follows: TGTGCCAGCAGCGGGGACAGGGTTGGAAACACCATATATTTT. It translates to CASSGDRVGNTIYF.

This clonotype was seen only a few times. The V and J genes are TRBV20-1 and TRBJ1-6, with 7 bases that match TRBD1. Germline CDR1 DFQATT, CDR2 SNEGSKA (reference sequence). Trimming cost V 1 base and J 9 bases; bases outside gene matches: 9. This CDR3 is built from 15 residues. CDR3 protein: CSARVLQGQFSPLHF. CDR3 coding DNA: TGCAGTGCTAGAGTCCTACAGGGACAGTTTTCACCCCTCCACTTT.

This clonotype was picked up a small number of times. This chain joins TRBV29-1 and TRBJ2-7; no clear D. Germline V gene lookup returns CDR1 SQVTM and CDR2 ANQGSEA. V was clipped by 4 bases and J by 0 bases, with 13 bases between them. This CDR3 is built from 14 residues. CDR3 nucleotide sequence: TGCAGCGTTGTGTTGAGAATCCTCTCCTACGAGCAGTACTTC. Translating gives CSVVLRILSYEQYF.